The next 23 T cell receptor beta chains were all read from a single sample in a study of OX40 agonist ivuxolimab in advanced cancers. The method was immunoSEQ multiplex PCR; TCRdb's version includes in-frame clones alone and lacks a portion of them. This table holds more than 9,000 clones, 80% found once. This specimen was CD4+ or CD8+ T cells sorted from blood, taken in a trial of the OX40 agonist ivuxolimab. The receptors derive from an adult with an advanced solid tumor such as melanoma, head and neck, liver or kidney cancer.

By share of the sample, this clone is medium-sized. This sequence joins TRBV2 and TRBJ2-1, with 9 bases lining up with TRBD1. Losses at the gene ends were 6 bases for V and 8 bases for J; bases not matched to a gene: 14. CDR3 length: 16 amino acids. Germline V lookup: CDR1 SNHLY, CDR2 FYNNEI. In nucleotides, the CDR3 is TGTGCCAGCAGGACCCCCCGGGACAGGGAAGATTATGAGCAGTTCTTC. It translates to CASRTPRDREDYEQFF.

The chain links TRBV27 to TRBJ2-1; TRBD2 matches 7 bases. The V segment lost 0 bases and the J segment 10 bases; nucleotides outside the gene matches: 0. The germline gives CDR1 MNHEY, CDR2 SMNVEV (reference sequence). This CDR3 has 12 residues. The CDR3 coding sequence is TGTGCCAGCAGTTTATCCGGGAGGGAGCAGTTCTTC. This encodes CASSLSGREQFF.

V and J are TRBV7-6 and TRBJ1-5; D perhaps matches TRBD1 (6 bases). Trimming left V 5 bases short and J 6 bases short, with 17 bases between. Germline loops: CDR1 SGHVS, CDR2 FNYEAQ. The CDR3 spans 15 residues. The CDR3 DNA reads as TGTGCCAGCAGCCCTACAGGGATAATGGGTCAGCCCCAGCATTTT. This codes for CASSPTGIMGQPQHF.

The V and J genes are TRBV10-1 and TRBJ2-1; D is tentatively TRBD1 or TRBD2 (6 bases each). Germline CDR1 and CDR2: WNHNN and SYGVQD (reference sequence). Trimming pared 2 bases from V and 7 bases from J, leaving 18 bases between. The CDR3 is 16 residues long. DNA of the CDR3: TGCGCCAGCAGTGAGCCGGGGGCGCGATCTGGGAATGAGCAGTTCTTC. Translation gives CASSEPGARSGNEQFF.

The rearrangement uses TRBV5-8 and TRBJ2-1, with D possibly TRBD2 on 6 matching bases. V lost 4 bases and J lost 7, with 18 bases in between. Germline V gives CDR1 SGHTS, CDR2 YDEGEE. The CDR3 length is 15 residues. The CDR3 DNA follows: TGTGCCAGCAGCCAACGGGACTCGGCCGGGAATGAGCAGTTCTTC. It specifies CASSQRDSAGNEQFF.

This clone was found once. The rearrangement uses TRBV6-5 and TRBJ2-1, with 9 bases lining up with TRBD2. The CDR3 has 15 amino acids. The germline V gene has CDR1 MNHEY and CDR2 SVGAGI. V gave up 7 bases and J gave up 2 bases; unmatched junction bases: 6. CDR3 nucleotide sequence: TGTGCCAGCACCGAGCGGGAGGAGGCCTACAATGAGCAGTTCTTC. Protein product: CASTEREEAYNEQFF.

The rearrangement links TRBV30 to TRBJ2-7, with D possibly matching TRBD2 (5 bases). Germline V CDR1 and CDR2: GTSNPN, SVGIG (reference sequence). The CDR3 consists of 14 residues. The ends were cut back, 5 bases at V and 5 bases at J, with 19 bases in the middle. As DNA, the CDR3 is TGTGCCTGGGGTACCCTACTAGATTCACACGAGCAGTACTTC. This sequence encodes CAWGTLLDSHEQYF.

This clone was observed once. This chain links TRBV11-3 with TRBJ2-5, with 9 bases matching TRBD1. Trimming took 4 bases from V and 3 from J; bases not matched to a gene: 18. Germline V lookup: CDR1 SGHNT, CDR2 YENEEA. The CDR3 has 19 amino acids. For the CDR3, the DNA is TGTGCCAGCAGCTATCTTCGGGAGGAGGACAGGGGAGGGAAAGAGACCCAGTACTTC. This gives the protein CASSYLREEDRGGKETQYF.

The CDR3 spells CASSWRDGDYEQYF. The DNA for the CDR3 is TGTGCCAGCAGCTGGAGGGACGGCGACTACGAGCAGTACTTC. This rearrangement joins TRBV28 to TRBJ2-7, with D possibly matching TRBD2 (6 bases). CDR1 MDHEN and CDR2 SYDVKM come from the germline V gene. This CDR3 region has 14 residues. Between the trimmed V and J ends, which lost 6 bases and 3 bases, there was a span of 15 bases.

CDR3 nucleotide sequence: TGCGCCAGCAGCCAAGAAGCGGGGGGCGCGTTTGGGGCCAACGTCCTGACTTTC. Encoded protein: CASSQEAGGAFGANVLTF. This chain joins TRBV4-1 and TRBJ2-6, with 9 bases that match TRBD2. The CDR3 runs 18 residues. Trimming removed 0 bases from V and 3 bases from J; junction bases left unmatched: 6. The germline V gene has CDR1 MGHRA and CDR2 YSYEKL.

The V gene is TRBV27, the J gene TRBJ2-7; 7 bases match TRBD2. V shed 6 bases, J shed 3 bases, and the junction held 11 bases outside the gene matches. Germline V gene data show CDR1 as MNHEY and CDR2 as SMNVEV (reference sequence). This CDR3 is 15 amino acids long. In DNA form, the CDR3 reads TGTGCCAGCAGACTTGGGCCTAGCGGTTACTACGAGCAGTACTTC. This codes for CASRLGPSGYYEQYF.

The chain uses TRBV7-9 and TRBJ2-1, with TRBD2 matching 10 bases. Germline CDR1 SEHNR, CDR2 FQNEAQ (reference sequence). V lost 5 bases, J lost 5 bases, and 3 bases stayed unmatched. The CDR3 sequence is 14 residues long. The CDR3 sequence is CASSVGLADNEQFF. The CDR3 bases are TGTGCCAGCAGCGTCGGACTAGCGGACAATGAGCAGTTCTTC.

This sequence joins TRBV5-1 and TRBJ1-1; 7 nucleotides agree with TRBD1. The CDR3 loop spans 16 amino acids. V gave up 2 bases and J gave up 0 bases; unmatched junction bases: 7. CDR1 and CDR2 from the germline V gene are SGHRS and YFSETQ. The CDR3 DNA reads as TGCGCCAGCAGCTTCTCACCGGGACAGTTGAACACTGAAGCTTTCTTT. Protein: CASSFSPGQLNTEAFF. The complete variable domain, with remaining parts taken from reference TRBV5-1 and TRBJ1-1, reads KAGVTQTPRYLIKTRGQQVTLSCSPISGHRSVSWYQQTPGQGLQFLFEYFSETQRNKGNFPGRFSGRQFSNSRSEMNVSTLELGDSALYLCASSFSPGQLNTEAFFGQGTRLTVV.

Concerning this clone: The junction shows a germline mismatch at one end, possibly a read error. Distinct nucleotide sequences in the sample also encode this CDR3. This chain joins TRBV5-1 and TRBJ2-1; no reliable D call. CDR1 and CDR2 (germline): SGHRS, YFSETQ. The CDR3 extends over 14 amino acids. The CDR3 DNA is TGTGCCAGCAGCTTGCTACAACCTTACAATGAGCAGTTCTTC. Translation: CASSLLQPYNEQFF.

This clone showed up just once. This chain links TRBV30 with TRBJ2-3, with 8 positions matching TRBD2. CDR3 length: 14 residues. CDR1 and CDR2 from the germline V gene are GTSNPN and SVGIG (reference sequence). J was trimmed by 15 bases and V by 3 bases; bases with no gene match: 17. CDR3 nucleotides: TGTGCCTGGAGCCCTCCGGGGGGGAGCGGGAGTCGATATTTT. Its translation: CAWSPPGGSGSRYF.

This clone turned up a few times. The chain has TRBV9 and TRBJ2-2; D is ambiguous. The CDR3 has 12 amino acids. Trimming pared 4 bases from V and 6 bases from J, leaving 7 bases between. Germline lookup yields CDR1 SGDLS and CDR2 YYNGEE. CDR3 loop: CASSPEAGELFF. DNA of the CDR3: TGTGCCAGCAGCCCCGAAGCCGGGGAGCTGTTTTTT.

This chain joins TRBV5-1 and TRBJ1-2; TRBD1 matches at 9 bases. The V gene's germline CDR1 is SGHRS and CDR2 YFSETQ. CDR3 length equals 15 residues. V was pared by 4 bases and J by 8 bases, with 12 bases of the junction left unmatched. CDR3 region: CASSGEQGALGGYTF. The CDR3 nucleotides are TGCGCCAGCAGCGGTGAACAGGGGGCACTAGGGGGCTACACCTTC.

CDR3 sequence (DNA): TGTGCCAGCAGCGGGACAGGGTACCAGCGGGGGGATGGCACAGATACGCAGTATTTT. Protein sequence: CASSGTGYQRGDGTDTQYF. The chain combines TRBV5-4 with TRBJ2-3, with D perhaps TRBD1 or TRBD2 (9 bases each). The CDR3 has 19 residues. Germline values: CDR1 SGHNT, CDR2 YYREEE (reference sequence). Trimming left V 4 bases short and J 1 base short, with 25 bases between.

The gene calls are TRBV5-6 and TRBJ1-2, with unresolved D. V dropped 4 bases and J dropped 0 bases, with 13 bases sitting between them. This CDR3 is 15 amino acids long. CDR1 and CDR2 from the germline V gene are SGHDT and YYEEEE. The CDR3 reads CASSPPLTANYGYTF. CDR3 nucleotides: TGTGCCAGCAGCCCACCTTTGACGGCTAACTATGGCTACACCTTC.

Of note for this clone: Within the sample, other DNA sequences also encode this same CDR3. The chain employs TRBV29-1 and TRBJ1-1; TRBD1 is a possible D gene (5 bases). V gave up 4 bases and J gave up 4 bases, with 7 bases separating them. CDR3 length: 11 residues. Germline CDR1 and CDR2: SQVTM and ANQGSEA. CDR3 protein: CSVGQSTEAFF. The CDR3 DNA reads TGCAGCGTTGGACAGAGCACTGAAGCTTTCTTT.

This chain links TRBV15 with TRBJ1-2; D might be TRBD1 (5 bases). CDR3 size: 14 residues. V lost 3 bases, J lost 5 bases, and 13 bases lay in between. Germline CDR1 reads LNHNV; CDR2 reads YYDKDF (reference sequence). The CDR3 nucleotides read TGTGCCACCAGCAGTCCAGGGAGGGATTATGGCTACACCTTC. It yields the protein CATSSPGRDYGYTF.

This rearrangement joins TRBV5-5 to TRBJ2-1; 15 nucleotides align to TRBD2. V lost 3 bases, J lost 7 bases, and 2 bases stayed unmatched. This CDR3 comprises 15 residues. Germline CDR1 is SGHKS and CDR2 is YYEKEE (reference sequence). The CDR3 loop reads CASSWGLAGGNEQFF. For the CDR3, the DNA is TGTGCCAGCAGCTGGGGACTAGCGGGAGGTAATGAGCAGTTCTTC.

This chain joins TRBV9 and TRBJ2-5, with 7 bases lining up with TRBD1. This CDR3 comprises 15 residues. Germline values: CDR1 SGDLS, CDR2 YYNGEE. The V gene end was trimmed by 3 bases and the J gene end by 2 bases; junction bases not matched to a gene: 7. CDR3 loop: CASSAGTAFQETQYF. The CDR3, as DNA: TGTGCCAGCAGCGCCGGGACAGCTTTTCAAGAGACCCAGTACTTC.